One T cell receptor (beta chain) is described in this entry. The CDR3 extends over 16 amino acids. CDR1 SNHLY and CDR2 FYNNEI come from the germline V gene. V was clipped by 5 bases and J by 3 bases, with 19 bases between them. Libraries were prepared by immunoSEQ multiplex PCR; TCRdb keeps only in-frame clonotypes and omits some of them. The repertoire has under 50,000 clones, approximately 90% of them found once; the top ten carry around 6%. These data are taken from a study of T cells in localized non-small cell lung cancer. The V call is TRBV2, the J call TRBJ1-1, with D possibly matching TRBD1 (5 bases). The sample consisted of peripheral blood mononuclear cells, taken before any cancer treatment. This clonotype was sampled from a male donor aged 60 or over with stage II lung adenocarcinoma. In DNA form, the CDR3 reads TGTGCCAGCAGTTTACTATCTCAGGGATGGGACACTGAAGCTTTCTTT. Residues: CASSLLSQGWDTEAFF. Full variable domain (remainder filled in from reference TRBV2 and TRBJ1-1): EPEVTQTPSHQVTQMGQEVILRCVPISNHLYFYWYRQILGQKVEFLVSFYNNEISEKSEIFDDQFSVERPDGSNFTLKIRSTKLEDSAMYFCASSLLSQGWDTEAFFGQGTRLTVV.